Sequencing of this T cell receptor (beta chain) was carried out in a study of T cells in Graves' hyperthyroidism and ophthalmopathy. This clonotype was counted at least ten times. Its antigen is currently unknown. It was RNA transcripts that yielded the amplified TCR beta CDR3 regions. When the TCR CDR3 underwent first-round RT-PCR, the HTBI primer set was used. TCRdb itself ran the multiplex PCR reads through MiXCR, one entry per CDR3 protein. The table records approximately 520,000 distinct CDR3 sequences, roughly a quarter of them present only once. A patient was excluded if there was uncontrolled infection, other autoimmune disease, pregnancy or lactation. Study findings and constraints: Model predictions of ophthalmopathy came a median about six months before onset.

CDR1 and CDR2 (germline): DFQATT, SNEGSKA (reference sequence). V lost 2 bases and J lost 4, with 6 bases in between. The CDR3 loop spans 11 amino acids. Sequenced material: blood. This TCR came from a young woman with Graves' ophthalmopathy. The chain uses TRBV20-1 and TRBJ2-7, with a tentative D call TRBD1 (6 bases). The CDR3 here is CSARQGYEQYF. CDR3 bases: TGCAGTGCTAGACAGGGGTACGAGCAGTACTTC.